Following are 12 T cell receptor beta chains from one sample sequenced in a study of T cells in Graves' hyperthyroidism and ophthalmopathy. The TCR beta CDR3 regions underwent amplification using RNA transcripts as the source. HTBI primers were used for first-round RT-PCR of the TCR CDR3. A single record per CDR3 protein comes from TCRdb applying MiXCR to the multiplex PCR reads. Among about 710,000 distinct CDR3 sequences, around 17% were seen once, and the ten largest hold 8.4%. The sequenced sample consisted of blood. These receptor sequences come from a man aged 18-30 years with Graves' hyperthyroidism.

This clonotype was seen many times. The genes are TRBV27 and TRBJ2-7; a weak D match, TRBD1 (6 bases). CDR3 length: 18 residues. Trimming removed 1 base from V and 4 bases from J, with 23 bases in between. Germline-derived CDR1 and CDR2 are MNHEY and SMNVEV (reference sequence). CDR3 in amino acids: CASSLLTAQGPSPYEQYF. The DNA for the CDR3 is TGTGCCAGCAGTTTATTAACCGCGCAGGGGCCATCTCCGTACGAGCAGTACTTC.

V usage is TRBV7-2 and J usage is TRBJ2-7, with D possibly matching TRBD1 (6 bases). The length of the CDR3 is 15 residues. Germline assignment: CDR1 SGHTA and CDR2 FQGNSA. The V gene lost 5 bases and the J gene lost 3 bases, with 17 bases spanning the gap. CDR3 sequence: CASSPGTTHGYEQYF. The CDR3 DNA follows: TGTGCCAGCAGCCCGGGGACAACCCACGGCTACGAGCAGTACTTC.

The gene calls are TRBV19 and TRBJ1-4, with a tentative D call TRBD1 (5 bases). Trimming took 7 bases from V and 10 from J, leaving 16 bases between them. The V gene's germline CDR1 is LNHDA and CDR2 SQIVND (reference sequence). The CDR3 loop spans 13 amino acids. In DNA, the CDR3 is TGTGCCAGTACTTGGGGACGAGGAGGAAAACTGTTTTTT. It codes for CASTWGRGGKLFF.

This chain connects TRBV2 to TRBJ2-7, with 13 bases fitting TRBD2. The J segment lost 9 bases and the V segment lost 7 bases, leaving 6 bases of the junction unmatched. The CDR3 runs to 13 residues. CDR1 and CDR2 (germline): SNHLY, FYNNEI. CDR3: CASIGLAGEVQYF. The CDR3 nucleotides read TGTGCCAGCATCGGACTAGCGGGAGAGGTGCAGTACTTC.

Written as DNA, the CDR3 is TGTGCCAGCAGGGCGGGGACCGACCCCTATGGCTACACCTTC. It yields the protein CASRAGTDPYGYTF. J is TRBJ1-2 and V is TRBV2, with D perhaps matching TRBD1 (5 bases). V lost 6 bases and J 4 bases, leaving 15 bases between the germline ends. Looked up from germline, CDR1 is SNHLY and CDR2 is FYNNEI. The CDR3 consists of 14 residues. Variable domain in full (rest from reference TRBV2 and TRBJ1-2): EPEVTQTPSHQVTQMGQEVILRCVPISNHLYFYWYRQILGQKVEFLVSFYNNEISEKSEIFDDQFSVERPDGSNFTLKIRSTKLEDSAMYFCASRAGTDPYGYTFGSGTRLTVV.

This clonotype appeared a few times. A much larger clone sits a single nucleotide away, making a read error possible. The CDR3 protein is CAGSRYSGSRNEQFF. CDR3 nucleotides: TGTGCCGGCAGTCGTTATAGCGGGAGCAGGAATGAGCAGTTCTTC. This chain uses TRBV3-1 with TRBJ2-1; 9 bases match TRBD2. This CDR3 comprises 15 residues. Per the germline V gene, CDR1 is LGHDT and CDR2 is YNNKEL (reference sequence).

This clonotype has at least ten counts. The genes are TRBV6-1 and TRBJ1-1; TRBD1 aligns across 11 bases. Germline CDR1 and CDR2: MNHNS and SASEGT. The V gene end was trimmed by 5 bases and the J gene end by 4 bases; junction bases not matched to a gene: 9. There are 16 residues in the CDR3. CDR3 DNA: TGTGCCAGCAGTCACGGACAGGGGGCTAGCGCCACTGAAGCTTTCTTT. Translation: CASSHGQGASATEAFF.

This clonotype was counted at least ten times. This chain links TRBV6-6 with TRBJ2-1; tentatively, D is TRBD2 (6 bases). Germline V gene sequence: CDR1 MNHNY, CDR2 SVGAGI (reference sequence). V shed 0 bases and J shed 6 bases, with 15 bases lying between them. The CDR3 is 16 residues long. The CDR3 bases are TGTGCCAGCAGTTACTCAAGACTAGACCCTTTCAATGAGCAGTTCTTC. Protein: CASSYSRLDPFNEQFF.

In this sample, this clonotype turned up many times. This rearrangement joins TRBV9 to TRBJ1-1; no definite D call. V lost 0 bases and J lost 1, with 7 bases in between. The CDR3 is made up of 14 amino acids. CDR1 is SGDLS, CDR2 YYNGEE, per germline. The CDR3, as DNA: TGTGCCAGCAGCGTAGGGGCGGAGAACACTGAAGCTTTCTTT. This translates into CASSVGAENTEAFF.

This clonotype showed up just a few times. This chain joins TRBV3-1 and TRBJ2-3; D not resolved. The V end lost 1 base, the J end lost 3 bases, and 14 bases lay between the germline ends. CDR1 LGHDT and CDR2 YNNKEL come from the germline V gene (reference sequence). This CDR3 has 16 residues. In nucleotides, the CDR3 is TGTGCCAGCAGCCAAGGAGATAGCCGCCGTACAGATACGCAGTATTTT. It yields the protein CASSQGDSRRTDTQYF.

There are many counts of this clonotype. The chain recombines TRBV12-3 or TRBV12-4 with TRBJ2-7; D is unresolved. V was clipped by 5 bases and J by 7 bases, with 12 bases between them. This CDR3 spans 12 amino acids. The CDR3, as DNA: TGTGCCAGCAGTGTAGGACCCAGGGAGCAGTACTTC. Its translation: CASSVGPREQYF.

At least ten counts were recorded for this clonotype. This chain joins TRBV12-3 or TRBV12-4 and TRBJ2-3, with D unclear. CDR3 length: 15 residues. The V end lost 3 bases, the J end lost 11 bases, and 21 bases lay between the germline ends. The CDR3 DNA is TGTGCCAGCAGTTTTCGACGGACCACCCCCCAGATGCAGTATTTT. Its translation: CASSFRRTTPQMQYF.